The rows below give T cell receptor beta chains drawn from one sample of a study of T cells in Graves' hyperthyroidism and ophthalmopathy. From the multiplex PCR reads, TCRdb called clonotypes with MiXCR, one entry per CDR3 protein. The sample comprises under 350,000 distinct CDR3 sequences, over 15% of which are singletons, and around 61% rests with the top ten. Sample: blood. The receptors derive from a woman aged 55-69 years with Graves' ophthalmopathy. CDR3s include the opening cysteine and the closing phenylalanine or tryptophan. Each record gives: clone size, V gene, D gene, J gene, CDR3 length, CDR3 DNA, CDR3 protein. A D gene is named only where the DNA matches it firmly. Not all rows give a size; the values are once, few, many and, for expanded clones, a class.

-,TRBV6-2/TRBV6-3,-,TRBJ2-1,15,TGTGCCGGCTCCGGACAGAGCTACTCCTACAATGAGCAGTTCTTC,CAGSGQSYSYNEQFF
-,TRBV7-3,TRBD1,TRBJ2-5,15,TGTGCCAGCAGCTCAGGACAGGGGATGGGGGAGACCCAGTACTTC,CASSSGQGMGETQYF
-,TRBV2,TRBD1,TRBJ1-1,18,TGTGCCAGCAGTCAGGGGGGAGGGCCCGCCGACTGGAACACTGAAGCTTTCTTT,CASSQGGGPADWNTEAFF
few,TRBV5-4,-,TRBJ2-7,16,TGTGCCAGCAGCTTGGACGGGGGCTTCCTCTCCTACGAGCAGTACTTC,CASSLDGGFLSYEQYF
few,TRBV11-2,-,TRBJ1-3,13,TGTGCCAGCAGCCCCACGATCTTGGGCACCATATATTTT,CASSPTILGTIYF
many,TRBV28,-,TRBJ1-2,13,TGTGCCAGCAGTACCAACACCAGGAATGGCTACACCTTC,CASSTNTRNGYTF
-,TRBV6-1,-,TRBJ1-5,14,TGTGCCAGCAGTTTCGACAGATTCAATCAGCCCCAGCATTTT,CASSFDRFNQPQHF
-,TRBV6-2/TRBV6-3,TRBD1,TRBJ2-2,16,TGTGCCAGCATACCAACCAGGGGGCCGGGCACCGGGGAGCTGTTTTTT,CASIPTRGPGTGELFF
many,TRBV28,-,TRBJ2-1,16,TGTGCCAGCAGTAAGAGACAGACAGGTCCCTACAATGAGCAGTTCTTC,CASSKRQTGPYNEQFF
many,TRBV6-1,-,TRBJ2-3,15,TGTGCCAGCAGTTCGCCCAGGGGGGACACAGATACGCAGTATTTT,CASSSPRGDTDTQYF
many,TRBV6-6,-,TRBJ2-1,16,TGTGCCAGCAGTTACTCACCCAGCAACTCCTACAATGAGCAGTTCTTC,CASSYSPSNSYNEQFF
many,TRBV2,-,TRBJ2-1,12,TGTGCCAGCAGTATAGAATACAATGAGCAGTTCTTC,CASSIEYNEQFF
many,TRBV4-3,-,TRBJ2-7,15,TGCGCCAGCAGCCAAGGAGGGACGGCCGCCTACGAGCAGTACTTC,CASSQGGTAAYEQYF
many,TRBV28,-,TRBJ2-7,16,TGTGCCAGCAGACAGGGGGGGGGGCGGGAGGACTACGAGCAGTACTTC,CASRQGGGREDYEQYF
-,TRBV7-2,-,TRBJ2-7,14,TGTGCCAGCAGCTTAGGGGGGCCACGGAGCGAGCAGTACTTC,CASSLGGPRSEQYF
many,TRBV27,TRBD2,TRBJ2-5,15,TGTGCCAGCAGTCCGTCACTAGCGGTTGAAGAGACCCAGTACTTC,CASSPSLAVEETQYF
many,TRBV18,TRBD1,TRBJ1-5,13,TGTGCCAGCCAGGGACAGGCAAATCAGCCCCAGCATTTT,CASQGQANQPQHF
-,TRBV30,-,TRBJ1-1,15,TGTGCCTGGAGCTCAGGGGAGGGTTTGCACACTGAAGCTTTCTTT,CAWSSGEGLHTEAFF
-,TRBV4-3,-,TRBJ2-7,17,TGCGCCAGCAGCCAAGAAATGGCGGGGAGCCTCGGCTACGAGCAGTACTTC,CASSQEMAGSLGYEQYF
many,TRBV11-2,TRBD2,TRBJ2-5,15,TGTGCCAGCAGCTTAGTGGGCGGGGGGGCTGAGACCCAGTACTTC,CASSLVGGGAETQYF
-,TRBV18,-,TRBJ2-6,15,TGTGCCAGCTCACCCCGACAGGCTGGGGCCAACGTCCTGACTTTC,CASSPRQAGANVLTF
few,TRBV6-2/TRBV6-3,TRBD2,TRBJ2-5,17,TGTGCCAGCAGCCGGACTAGCGGGAGGGCCTCCCGCGAGACCCAGTACTTC,CASSRTSGRASRETQYF
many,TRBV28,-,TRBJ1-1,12,TGTGCCAGCAGTTTCTGGGGTACTGAAGCTTTCTTT,CASSFWGTEAFF
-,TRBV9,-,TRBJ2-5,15,TGTGCCAGCAGCGTAGGGCCGGGCACCCAAGAGACCCAGTACTTC,CASSVGPGTQETQYF
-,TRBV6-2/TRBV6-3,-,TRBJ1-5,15,TGTGCCAGCAGCCAGGCAGGAGGGGGCAATCAGCCCCAGCATTTT,CASSQAGGGNQPQHF
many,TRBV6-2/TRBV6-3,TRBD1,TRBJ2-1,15,TGTGCCAGCAGTTCGGGACAGGGGAGCTACAATGAGCAGTTCTTC,CASSSGQGSYNEQFF